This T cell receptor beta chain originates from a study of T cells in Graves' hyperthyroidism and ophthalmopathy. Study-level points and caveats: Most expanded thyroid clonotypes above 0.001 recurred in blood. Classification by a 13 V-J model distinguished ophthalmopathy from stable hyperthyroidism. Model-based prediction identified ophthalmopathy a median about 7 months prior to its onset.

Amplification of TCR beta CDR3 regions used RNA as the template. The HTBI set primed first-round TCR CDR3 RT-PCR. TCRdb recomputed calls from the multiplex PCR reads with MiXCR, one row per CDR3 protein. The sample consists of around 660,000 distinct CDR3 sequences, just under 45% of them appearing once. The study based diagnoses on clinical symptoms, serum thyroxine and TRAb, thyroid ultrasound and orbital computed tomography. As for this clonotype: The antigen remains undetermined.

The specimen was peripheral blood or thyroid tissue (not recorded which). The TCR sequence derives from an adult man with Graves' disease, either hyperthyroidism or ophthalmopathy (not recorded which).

This chain's CDR3 is CSVEGQGGNQPQHF. CDR3 in DNA: TGCAGCGTAGAGGGACAGGGGGGCAATCAGCCCCAGCATTTT. This chain uses TRBV29-1 with TRBJ1-5; 11 positions agree with TRBD1. The CDR3 covers 14 residues. The V gene's germline CDR1 is SQVTM and CDR2 ANQGSEA. After removal of 6 bases from V and 2 bases from J, the junction contained 3 bases not matched to a gene.